This entry lists 2 T cell receptor beta chains sequenced from one sample in a study of blood T cells in healthy people across ages. A J-beta primer mix and a sample-barcoded 5' primer were used in a second PCR of roughly 6 to 11 cycles. MiXCR was run by TCRdb on the 5' RACE reads, yielding one entry per CDR3 protein. Of 780,000 or so distinct CDR3 sequences in the sample, 45% to 70% were seen once. Specimen: blood. Receptors originate from a man aged 40-50 years in good health.

The table lists this clonotype with a few counts. The chain recombines TRBV24-1 with TRBJ2-4, with 7 bases identical to TRBD1. The end of the DNA is better explained by TRBJ2-7, so the J call may be wrong. CDR1 is KGHDR, CDR2 SFDVKD, per germline. The CDR3 is 14 amino acids. CDR3 sequence: CATSDLRQGHEQYF. CDR3 DNA: TGTGCCACCAGTGATTTGCGACAGGGCCACGAGCAGTACTTC.

The chain employs TRBV28 and TRBJ2-1; 10 bases are shared with TRBD2. Germline V gene lookup returns CDR1 MDHEN and CDR2 SYDVKM. V trimming: 3 bases; J trimming: 6 bases; junction bases outside the gene matches: 11. The CDR3 sequence is 17 residues long. CDR3 loop: CASSLGTSVSLRNEQFF. DNA of the CDR3: TGTGCCAGCAGTTTGGGGACTAGCGTGAGCTTACGCAATGAGCAGTTCTTC.